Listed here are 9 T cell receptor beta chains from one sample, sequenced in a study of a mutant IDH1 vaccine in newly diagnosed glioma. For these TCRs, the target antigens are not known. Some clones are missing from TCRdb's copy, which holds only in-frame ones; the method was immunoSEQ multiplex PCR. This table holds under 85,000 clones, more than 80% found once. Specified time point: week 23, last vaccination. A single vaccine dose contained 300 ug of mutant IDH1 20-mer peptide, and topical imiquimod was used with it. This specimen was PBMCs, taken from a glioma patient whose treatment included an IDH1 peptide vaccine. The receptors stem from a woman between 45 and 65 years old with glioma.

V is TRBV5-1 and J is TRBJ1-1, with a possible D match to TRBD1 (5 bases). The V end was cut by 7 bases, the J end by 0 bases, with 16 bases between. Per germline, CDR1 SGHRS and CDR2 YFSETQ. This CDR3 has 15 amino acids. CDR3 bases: TGCGCCAGCGGCTACGACAGTGGCATGAACACTGAAGCTTTCTTT. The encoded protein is CASGYDSGMNTEAFF.

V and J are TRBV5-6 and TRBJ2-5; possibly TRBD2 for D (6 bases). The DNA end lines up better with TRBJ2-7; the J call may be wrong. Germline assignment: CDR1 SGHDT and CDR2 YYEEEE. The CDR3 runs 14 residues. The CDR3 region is CASSLGDSDYEQYF. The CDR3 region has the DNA TGTGCCAGCAGCTTGGGGGACTCAGACTACGAGCAGTACTTC.

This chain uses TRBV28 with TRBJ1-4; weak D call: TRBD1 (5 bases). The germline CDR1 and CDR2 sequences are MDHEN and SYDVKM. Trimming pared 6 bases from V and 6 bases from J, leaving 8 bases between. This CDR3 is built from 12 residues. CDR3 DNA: TGTGCCAGCAGCCAGGGCTATGAAAAACTGTTTTTT. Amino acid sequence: CASSQGYEKLFF.

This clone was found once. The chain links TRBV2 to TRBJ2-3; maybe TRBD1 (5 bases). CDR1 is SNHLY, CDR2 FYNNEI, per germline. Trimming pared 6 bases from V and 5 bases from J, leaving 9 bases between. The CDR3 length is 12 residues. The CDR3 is CASRGQGDTQYF. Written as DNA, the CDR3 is TGTGCCAGCAGAGGGCAGGGAGATACGCAGTATTTT.

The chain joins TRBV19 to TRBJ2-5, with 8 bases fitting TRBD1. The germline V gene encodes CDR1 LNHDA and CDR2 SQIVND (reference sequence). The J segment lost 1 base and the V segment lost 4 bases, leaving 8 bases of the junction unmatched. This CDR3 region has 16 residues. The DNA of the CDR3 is TGTGCCAGTAGTACTTGGACAGGGTACAGCCAAGAGACCCAGTACTTC. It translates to CASSTWTGYSQETQYF.

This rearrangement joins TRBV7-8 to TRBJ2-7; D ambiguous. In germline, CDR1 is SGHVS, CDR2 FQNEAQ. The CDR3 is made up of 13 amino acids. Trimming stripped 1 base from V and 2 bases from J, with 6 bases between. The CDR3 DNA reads TGTGCCAGCAGCTTAGACGGTACCTACGAGCAGTACTTC. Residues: CASSLDGTYEQYF.

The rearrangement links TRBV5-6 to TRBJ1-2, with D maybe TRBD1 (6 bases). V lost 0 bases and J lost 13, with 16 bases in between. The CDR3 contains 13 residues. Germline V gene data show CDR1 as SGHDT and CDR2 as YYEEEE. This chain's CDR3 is CASSLGGPGRTTF. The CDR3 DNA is TGTGCCAGCAGCTTGGGGGGGCCAGGGCGGACCACCTTC.

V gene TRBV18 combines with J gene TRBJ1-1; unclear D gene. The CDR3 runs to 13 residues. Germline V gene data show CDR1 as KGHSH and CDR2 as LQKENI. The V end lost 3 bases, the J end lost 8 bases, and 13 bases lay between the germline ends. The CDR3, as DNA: TGTGCCAGCTCACCCGGGAGAAGGGCCGAAGCTTTCTTT. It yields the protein CASSPGRRAEAFF.

CDR3 DNA: TGTGCCAGCAGCCCTTTGGGGGAGGGCCTTTACGAGCAGTACTTC. Protein sequence: CASSPLGEGLYEQYF. The genes are TRBV28 and TRBJ2-7; 7 bases fit TRBD2. The V gene's germline CDR1 is MDHEN and CDR2 SYDVKM. The CDR3 spans 15 residues. V lost 6 bases and J lost 4; bases outside the gene matches: 12.